The 8 T cell receptor beta chains given below trace back to one sample, sequenced in a study of HIV-infected patients and healthy controls. cDNA was made from approximately 500 ng RNA using alpha and beta constant primers. Separate chain-specific third strand synthesis with multiplexing indices produced the alpha and beta libraries. TCRdb re-derived calls from the 5' RACE reads in MiXCR, one entry per CDR3 protein. The profile shows approximately 22,000 distinct CDR3 sequences, under 9% of them singletons. No cell fractionation was done, so the repertoire covers all unsorted peripheral blood T cells. Sequences were obtained from blood. These receptors came from an adult in good health.

This clonotype was counted a few times. The J gene is TRBJ1-1, the V gene TRBV6-5; TRBD1 might be the D (5 bases). The germline CDR1 and CDR2 sequences are MNHEY and SVGAGI. This CDR3 region has 13 residues. V was trimmed by 8 bases and J by 5 bases, leaving 15 bases between them. CDR3 nucleotide sequence: TGTGCCAGCCTTCGTCCAGGGCAAACTGAAGCTTTCTTT. Amino acid sequence: CASLRPGQTEAFF.

This clonotype is classed as medium-sized. This chain uses TRBV4-2 with TRBJ1-5; D gene uncertain. From germline, CDR1 is LGHNA and CDR2 YNFKEQ. The CDR3 sequence is 15 residues long. V shed 1 base and J shed 9 bases, with 16 bases lying between them. CDR3 DNA: TGTGCCAGCAGCCAAGGCGTTAGACGGGAACTGCCCCAGCATTTT. Amino acids: CASSQGVRRELPQHF.

This clonotype was counted a few times. As DNA, the CDR3 is TGCGCCAGCAGCGAGCAGACAGTACAAGAGACCCAGTACTTC. As protein: CASSEQTVQETQYF. The V call is TRBV5-1, the J call TRBJ2-5, with a weak D call TRBD1 (5 bases). The CDR3 is 14 amino acids. Germline V gene data show CDR1 as SGHRS and CDR2 as YFSETQ. The germline V and J ends were trimmed by 4 bases and 2 bases, with 12 bases remaining between them.

This clonotype was observed at least ten times. V gene TRBV4-1 combines with J gene TRBJ1-5; no clear D gene. The germline V gene has CDR1 MGHRA and CDR2 YSYEKL. V gave up 1 base and J gave up 0 bases, with 7 bases separating them. The CDR3 is 15 amino acids. CDR3 DNA sequence: TGCGCCAGCAGCCAAGGATGGGGTAGCAATCAGCCCCAGCATTTT. Translated, it gives CASSQGWGSNQPQHF.

This rearrangement joins TRBV7-9 to TRBJ1-1; D may be TRBD1 (5 bases). The germline gives CDR1 SEHNR, CDR2 FQNEAQ (reference sequence). The CDR3 runs 13 residues. V lost 5 bases to trimming and J lost 4 bases, with 11 bases between them. CDR3 coding DNA: TGTGCCAGCAGCACCAGGGCGGGCACTGAAGCTTTCTTT. Translated: CASSTRAGTEAFF.

This clonotype came up many times. The chain uses TRBV6-2 or TRBV6-3 and TRBJ1-5; D is possibly TRBD1 (5 bases). The length of the CDR3 is 14 residues. Per germline, CDR1 MNHEY and CDR2 SVGEGT. The V and J ends lost 7 bases and 7 bases respectively, with 17 bases between them. In DNA, the CDR3 is TGTGCCAGCAAAAAACCGACAGAAGGCCAGCCCCAGCATTTT. Translated, it gives CASKKPTEGQPQHF.

This clonotype was detected many times. V usage is TRBV11-2 and J usage is TRBJ2-1, with D perhaps TRBD1 or TRBD2 (7 bases each). Deletions cut 5 bases from V and 9 bases from J, with 20 bases between. CDR1 and CDR2 from the germline V gene are SGHAT and FQNNGV. CDR3 length equals 15 residues. The CDR3 loop is CASSVQGGTWGEQFF. The CDR3 DNA sequence: TGTGCCAGCAGCGTTCAGGGGGGGACTTGGGGTGAGCAGTTCTTC.

This clonotype was counted a few times. The chain joins TRBV11-2 to TRBJ1-1; D is unclear. The CDR3 is 13 residues long. Germline V lookup: CDR1 SGHAT, CDR2 FQNNGV. Trimming pared 0 bases from V and 0 bases from J, leaving 2 bases between. CDR3 bases: TGTGCCAGCAGCTTAGACGTGAACACTGAAGCTTTCTTT. Its protein product is CASSLDVNTEAFF.